The entry below describes one T cell receptor (beta chain). Its antigen is still unknown. The record has no base qualities; no much larger clone is one base away. The data were obtained in a study of OX40 agonist ivuxolimab in advanced cancers. In the study overall: The costimulatory receptor OX40 (CD134) was targeted by ivuxolimab, a fully human IgG2 agonistic monoclonal antibody. Intravenous ivuxolimab was administered to patients every 2 weeks at six dose levels: 0.01, 0.1, 0.3, 1.5, 3 and 10 mg/kg. Of the approximately 54 dose-escalation patients, hepatocellular carcinoma was present in roughly 19, melanoma in roughly 15, renal cell carcinoma in 9 and head and neck cancer in 9. In the dose-escalation cohort, nearly 85% of patients were male, and the mean age was approximately 60 years with a range of roughly 23 to 79. Patients were allowed to have had prior anti-PD-1, anti-PD-L1 or anti-CTLA-4 therapy, and less than 45% of the dose-escalation patients had previously received checkpoint inhibitors. Partial responses occurred in three dose-escalation patients: two with cutaneous melanoma and one with hepatocellular carcinoma. Peripheral TCRbeta sequencing aimed to test whether ivuxolimab altered TCR sequence diversity and caused clonal T-cell expansion. The paper covers the monotherapy dose-escalation part of the phase I ivuxolimab trial, which included N of about 51 patients.

Broad study findings and their caveats: Low levels of normalized T-cell clonal expansion were also seen in some nonresponding patients. In partial responders in the 0.1-3.0 mg/kg groups, normalized peripheral clonal expansion was found to be among the lowest, especially among CD8+ T cells. On average, CD8+ T cells showed more expanded clones than CD4+ T cells after ivuxolimab. Clonal expansion of both CD4+ and CD8+ blood T cells was observed from baseline to week 6 at doses 0.1 to 3.0 mg/kg. Antigen specificity was not determined for the clonally expanded peripheral T cells.

Genomic DNA was isolated from the sorted cells so that the TCRbeta CDR3 region could be sequenced. The immunoSEQ Assay was used to sequence the TCRbeta CDR3 regions. The table was pulled from immuneACCESS by TCRdb, which kept in-frame rearrangements only. Such tables lose some clones; where checked, under half of the loss comes from unresolved V genes, and the rest has no known cause. The sample yields fewer than 100,000 clones; approximately 90% were counted once. The biggest ten clones account for 0.4% to 0.65% of the sample. Patients with autoimmune disease history or receiving systemic immunosuppression were excluded from the trial. Peripheral blood for TCR sequencing was collected from all dose cohorts at baseline, on cycle 4 day 1, and on cycle 7 day 1. Samples were obtained from an open-label, multicenter, first-in-human phase I dose-escalation trial of ivuxolimab. Adults with locally advanced or metastatic melanoma, renal cell carcinoma, hepatocellular carcinoma or head and neck squamous cell carcinoma were enrolled in the trial. CD4+ and CD8+ T cells were sorted separately from peripheral blood before TCR sequencing.

The CDR3 holds 12 amino acids from the cysteine to the phenylalanine. The kept DNA is CDR3 alone, 36 bases in frame from the first base. V is cut by 7 bases and J by 8 bases, and the space between the germline ends is 14 bases. The germline V gene provides CDR1 MNHEY and CDR2 SVGAGI. This clonotype was obtained from an adult with an advanced solid tumor such as melanoma, head and neck, liver or kidney cancer. Recombination linked TRBV6-5 to TRBJ1-2, with an unclear D gene assignment. Sequenced here: CD4+ or CD8+ T cells sorted from blood, sampled in a trial of the OX40 agonist ivuxolimab. The CDR3 protein: CASTVGRTGYTF. DNA sequence: TGTGCCAGCACCGTCGGCCGGACGGGCTACACCTTC.